This T cell receptor (beta chain) is drawn from a study of T cells after yellow fever vaccination. From the 5' RACE reads, TCRdb called clonotypes with MiXCR, one entry per CDR3 protein. The data hold under 550,000 distinct CDR3 sequences, with 21% observed a single time. The V gene lost 6 bases and the J gene lost 0 bases, with 12 bases spanning the gap. Germline loops: CDR1 MNHNS, CDR2 SASEGT. The CDR3 is 14 amino acids. This clonotype appeared many times. This sequence joins TRBV6-1 and TRBJ2-7, with D possibly TRBD1 on 6 matching bases. This clonotype was obtained from a young man who received the YFV17D yellow fever vaccine. The sequenced sample was PBMCs, obtained roughly 20 days after the first yellow fever vaccination. This chain's CDR3 is CASRRDTYSYEQYF. The CDR3 DNA reads as TGTGCCAGCAGGAGGGACACGTACTCCTACGAGCAGTACTTC.